Below, 3 T cell receptor beta chains from the same sample are listed, as sequenced in a study of blood T cells in healthy people across ages. The authors ran a second PCR of about 6 to 11 cycles using a sample-barcoded 5' primer and a J-beta primer mix. TCRdb reprocessed the 5' RACE reads via MiXCR and lists one record per CDR3 protein. The sample shows hundreds of thousands of distinct CDR3 sequences, roughly 29% of them seen only once. Sequencing was performed on blood. These receptors all come from a woman in her 70s in good health.

The chain combines TRBV9 with TRBJ1-6, with 11 bases that match TRBD1. The CDR3 runs 14 residues. V shed 5 bases, J shed 10 bases, and the junction held 5 bases outside the gene matches. CDR1 SGDLS and CDR2 YYNGEE come from the germline V gene. This chain's CDR3 is CASSRDRGYSPLHF. CDR3 in DNA: TGTGCCAGCAGTAGGGACAGGGGGTACTCACCCCTCCACTTT.

The rearrangement uses TRBV20-1 and TRBJ2-5; 12 nucleotides match TRBD1. CDR1 is DFQATT, CDR2 SNEGSKA, per germline (reference sequence). The length of the CDR3 is 15 residues. Trimming cost V 3 bases and J 4 bases; bases outside gene matches: 6. The CDR3 coding sequence is TGCAGTGCTAGGGGGGGACAGGGGGCTTTAGAGACCCAGTACTTC. Protein: CSARGGQGALETQYF.

The chain is built from TRBV5-4 and TRBJ1-1; D remains ambiguous. The length of the CDR3 is 17 residues. Trimming left V 4 bases short and J 0 bases short, with 19 bases between. Germline CDR1 and CDR2: SGHNT and YYREEE (reference sequence). Here the CDR3 DNA reads TGTGCCAGCAGCCCGGCCGGAGTATTGGGGATGAACACTGAAGCTTTCTTT. It encodes CASSPAGVLGMNTEAFF.